A selection of T cell receptor beta chains follows, all from one sample in a study of cytomegalovirus exposure and HLA in healthy donors. Clones were sequenced by immunoSEQ multiplex PCR, and TCRdb holds only the in-frame ones, with some missing. The table lists fewer than 100,000 clones, just under 80% of them singletons, with roughly 3.8% in the top ten. Material: PBMCs. The source of these receptors is a woman in her thirties or forties in good health and CMV-seronegative. CDR3s include the opening cysteine and the closing phenylalanine or tryptophan. D genes are given only for firm matches. Size is omitted from some rows. Given values are once, few, many or a class for expanded clones.

- TRBJ2-5 TRBV15 - TGTGCCACCAGCAGAGATAGACAGCAAGAGACCCAGTACTTC CATSRDRQQETQYF
- TRBJ2-1 TRBV7-7 TRBD1 TGTGCTAGCAGCGAGGACAGGGCGAGGGAGCAGTTCTTC CASSEDRAREQFF
- TRBJ2-2 TRBV5-1 TRBD1 TGCGCCAGCAGCTTGGGGGACAGAGTAACCGGGGAGCTGTTTTTT CASSLGDRVTGELFF
- TRBJ1-2 TRBV6-5 TRBD1 TGTGCCAGCAGCTACAGGGGGCCCTCATATGGCTACACCTTC CASSYRGPSYGYTF
- TRBJ2-3 TRBV5-4 TRBD1 TGTGCCAGCAGCTCCCGGGACAGGGGTACAGATACGCAGTATTTT CASSSRDRGTDTQYF
- TRBJ2-2 TRBV19 - TGTGCCAGTAGTATATCGGGACAGAACACCGGGGAGCTGTTTTTT CASSISGQNTGELFF
- TRBJ2-1 TRBV5-4 - TGTGCCAGCAGCCAAGGGTCCGTCGGGAGCGAGCAGTTCTTC CASSQGSVGSEQFF
- TRBJ1-5 TRBV6-5 TRBD1 TGTGCCAGCAGCCCGGACAGGCCAAGCAATCAGCCCCAGAATTTT CASSPDRPSNQPQNF
- TRBJ1-1 TRBV27 - TGTGCCAGCAGTTTCTCGAGGTGCGGGTGGGTAGCTTTCTTT CASSFSRCGWVAFF
- TRBJ1-1 TRBV10-3 TRBD1 TGTGCCATCAGTGAAAACAGGGGGAACACTGAAGCTTTCTTT CAISENRGNTEAFF
once TRBJ1-3 TRBV19 - TGTGCCAGTAGTATTCAAGGGGCTGGAAACACCATATATTTT CASSIQGAGNTIYF
- TRBJ2-5 TRBV7-2 TRBD1 TGTGCCAGCAGTATGACCAGGGGGACGGAGACCCAGTACTTC CASSMTRGTETQYF
few TRBJ2-1 TRBV7-2 TRBD2 TGTGCCAGCAGGGCGGGGGGCCCATACAATGAGCAGTTCTTC CASRAGGPYNEQFF
- TRBJ1-4 TRBV28 TRBD1 TGTGCCAGCAGTCTGACAGGGGGTGGAGAAAAACTGTTTTTT CASSLTGGGEKLFF
- TRBJ2-4 TRBV7-9 - TGTGCCAGCAGCTTAGGGTCGAGATACATTCAGTACTTC CASSLGSRYIQYF
- TRBJ2-1 TRBV6-5 - TGTGCCAGCAGTTACAAAGGGACACCCGGTAATGAGCAGTTCTTC CASSYKGTPGNEQFF
once TRBJ1-4 TRBV5-1 - TGCGCCAGCAGCTTGATGGGGGGACGATCTAATGAAAAACTGTTTTTT CASSLMGGRSNEKLFF
- TRBJ1-3 TRBV29-1 - TGCAGCGTTGCCAGGAACTCTGGAAACACCATATATTTT CSVARNSGNTIYF
once TRBJ1-2 TRBV5-4 - TGTGCCAGCAGACCGGATTCGGGCTATGGCTACACCTTC CASRPDSGYGYTF
- TRBJ2-1 TRBV15 TRBD1 TGTGCCACCAGCAGAGAGCGGACAGGGGGTAATGAGCAGTTCTTC CATSRERTGGNEQFF
- TRBJ2-3 TRBV4-3 TRBD2 TGCGCCAGCAGCGAACTAGCGGGGGGGCCGGGAGATACGCAGTATTTT CASSELAGGPGDTQYF
- TRBJ1-6 TRBV5-1 - TGCGCCAGCAGCCCGCTGGACAGCTATAATTCACCCCTCCACTTT CASSPLDSYNSPLHF
once TRBJ1-2 TRBV29-1 TRBD1 TGCAGCGTTGAAGTGGGGACAGGGGAGGGCTATGGCTACACCTTC CSVEVGTGEGYGYTF
- TRBJ2-2 TRBV6-4 - TGTGCCAGCAGTGACTATGAGGCCGGGGAGCTGTTTTTT CASSDYEAGELFF
- TRBJ2-1 TRBV9 - TGTGCCAGCAGCCCGAGTGGAGGGAGTTGGGAGCAGTTCTTC CASSPSGGSWEQFF
few TRBJ1-1 TRBV4-3 - TGCGCCAGCAGCCAAGACCCCAGGGTAGACGCTTTCTTT CASSQDPRVDAFF
- TRBJ2-2 TRBV7-3 TRBD2 TGTGCCAGCAGCTTAGGAAGCGGGGGAGAGAGTTTCAACACCGGGGAGCTGTTTTTT CASSLGSGGESFNTGELFF
- TRBJ2-3 TRBV2 TRBD2 TGTGCCAGCACCTTGACTAGCGGGGGCCCCACAGATACGCAGTATTTT CASTLTSGGPTDTQYF
- TRBJ2-7 TRBV7-2 TRBD2 TGTGCCAGCAGCTTAGCTCTCCTAGCGGGGGGCGGGTCCTACGAGCAGTACTTC CASSLALLAGGGSYEQYF
once TRBJ1-1 TRBV6-1 TRBD1 TGTGCCAGCAGTGTTCTGGAGACAGGGCTTGAAGCTTTCTTT CASSVLETGLEAFF
- TRBJ1-1 TRBV18 TRBD1 TGTGCCAGCGCCCCCCAGGGGGCAACAGAGAACACTGAAGCTTTCTTT CASAPQGATENTEAFF
- TRBJ2-7 TRBV7-8 - TGTGCCAGCAGCAGGGGATCGGAATACTACGAGCAGTACTTC CASSRGSEYYEQYF
- TRBJ2-6 TRBV19 - TGTGCCAGTATTCTCCCTGGGGCCAACGTCCTGACTTTC CASILPGANVLTF
- TRBJ2-3 TRBV5-8 - TGTGCCAGCAGCTTTGCGGGTGCATATACGCAGTATTTT CASSFAGAYTQYF
- TRBJ1-4 TRBV19 TRBD1 TGTGCCAGTAGTATCCGGGACAGGGGTAATGAAAAACTGTTTTTT CASSIRDRGNEKLFF
- TRBJ2-3 TRBV5-4 TRBD2 TGTGCCAGCAGCCGCGGGGGGGTGGGCACAGATACGCAGTATTTT CASSRGGVGTDTQYF
once TRBJ2-7 TRBV28 - TGTGCCAGCAGTTTGGACAGAGCCTACGAGCAGTACTTC CASSLDRAYEQYF
- TRBJ2-1 TRBV5-1 TRBD1 TGCGCCAGCAGCTTCGGAGACAGGGGAGTAAATGAGCAGTTCTTC CASSFGDRGVNEQFF
- TRBJ1-1 TRBV7-2 TRBD1 TGTGCCAGCAGCCCTAGGGACAGGGGGTGCGGGGCTTTCTTT CASSPRDRGCGAFF
- TRBJ1-5 TRBV7-2 - TGTGCCAGCAGCTTAAGCGACGGAACACAGCCCCAGCATTTT CASSLSDGTQPQHF
- TRBJ2-1 TRBV9 TRBD2 TGTGCCAGCAGCCCCCGACTAGCGGGCTACAATGAGCAGTTCTTC CASSPRLAGYNEQFF
once TRBJ2-5 TRBV5-1 - TGCGCCAGCAGCGTAAGCCGGGGCCAAGAGACCCAGTACTTC CASSVSRGQETQYF
- TRBJ2-7 TRBV7-2 - TGTGCCAGCAGCTTAGCGCGAATTAGCTACGAGCAGTACTTC CASSLARISYEQYF
- TRBJ2-7 TRBV30 - TGTGCCTGGAGTGCCGACAGGCATGAGCAGTACTTC CAWSADRHEQYF
- TRBJ1-2 TRBV7-2 - TGTGCCAGCAGCCCGCAGCGTGGCTACACCTTC CASSPQRGYTF
- TRBJ1-6 TRBV18 - TGTGCCAGCTCACCCTTCGGGAGTTCACCCCTCCACTTT CASSPFGSSPLHF